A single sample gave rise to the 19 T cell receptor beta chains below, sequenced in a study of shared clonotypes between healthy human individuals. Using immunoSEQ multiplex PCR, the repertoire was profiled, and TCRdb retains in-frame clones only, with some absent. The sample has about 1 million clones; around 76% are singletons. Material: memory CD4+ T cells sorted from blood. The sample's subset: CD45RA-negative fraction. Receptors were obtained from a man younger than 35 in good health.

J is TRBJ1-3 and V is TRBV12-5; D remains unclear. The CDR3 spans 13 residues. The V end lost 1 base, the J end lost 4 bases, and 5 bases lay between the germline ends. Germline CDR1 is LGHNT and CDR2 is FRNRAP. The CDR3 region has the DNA TGTGCTAGTGGTTTGGAAGCCGGAAACACCATATATTTT. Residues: CASGLEAGNTIYF.

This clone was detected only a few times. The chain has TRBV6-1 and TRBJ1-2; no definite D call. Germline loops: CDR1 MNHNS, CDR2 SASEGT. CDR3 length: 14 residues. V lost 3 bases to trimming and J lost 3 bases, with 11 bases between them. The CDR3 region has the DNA TGTGCCAGCAGTGACATCCAGGCGGACTATGGCTACACCTTC. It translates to CASSDIQADYGYTF.

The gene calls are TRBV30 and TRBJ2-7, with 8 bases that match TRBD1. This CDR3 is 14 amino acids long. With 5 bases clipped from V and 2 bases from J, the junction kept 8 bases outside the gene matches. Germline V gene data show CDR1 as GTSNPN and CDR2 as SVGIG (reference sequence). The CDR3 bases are TGTGCCTGGTCTAGACAGGGGCGGACCTACGAGCAGTACTTC. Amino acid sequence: CAWSRQGRTYEQYF. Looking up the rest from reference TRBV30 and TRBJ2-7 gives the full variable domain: SQTIHQWPATLVQPVGSPLSLECTVEGTSNPNLYWYRQAAGRGLQLLFYSVGIGQISSEVPQNLSASRPQDRQFILSSKKLLLSDSGFYLCAWSRQGRTYEQYFGPGTRLTVT.

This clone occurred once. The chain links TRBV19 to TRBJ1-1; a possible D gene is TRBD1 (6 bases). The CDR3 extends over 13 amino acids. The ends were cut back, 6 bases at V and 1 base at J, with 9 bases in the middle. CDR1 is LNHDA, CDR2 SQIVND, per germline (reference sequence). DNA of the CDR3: TGTGCCAGTAGCGTGACAGGGAACACTGAAGCTTTCTTT. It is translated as CASSVTGNTEAFF.

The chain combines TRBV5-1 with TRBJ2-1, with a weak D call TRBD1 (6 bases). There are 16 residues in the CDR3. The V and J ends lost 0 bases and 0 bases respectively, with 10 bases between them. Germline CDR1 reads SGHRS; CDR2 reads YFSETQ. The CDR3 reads CASSLEGGFSYNEQFF. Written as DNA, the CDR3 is TGCGCCAGCAGCTTGGAAGGGGGTTTCTCCTACAATGAGCAGTTCTTC.

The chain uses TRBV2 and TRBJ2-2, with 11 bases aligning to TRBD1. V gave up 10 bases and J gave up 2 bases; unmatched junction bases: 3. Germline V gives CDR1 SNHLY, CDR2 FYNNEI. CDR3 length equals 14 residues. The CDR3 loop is CAIGTGGNTGELFF. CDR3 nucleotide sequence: TGTGCCATCGGGACAGGGGGTAACACCGGGGAGCTGTTTTTT.

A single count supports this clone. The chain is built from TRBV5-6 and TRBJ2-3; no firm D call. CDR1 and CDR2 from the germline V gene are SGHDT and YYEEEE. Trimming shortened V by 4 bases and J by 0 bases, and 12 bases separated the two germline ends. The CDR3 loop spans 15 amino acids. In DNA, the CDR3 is TGTGCCAGCAGCCTGGGTAGACTCAGCACAGATACGCAGTATTTT. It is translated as CASSLGRLSTDTQYF.

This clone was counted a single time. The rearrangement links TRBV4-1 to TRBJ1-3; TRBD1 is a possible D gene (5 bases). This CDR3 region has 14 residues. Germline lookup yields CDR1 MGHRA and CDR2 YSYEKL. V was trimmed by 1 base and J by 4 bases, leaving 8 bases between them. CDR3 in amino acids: CASSQAGRGNTIYF. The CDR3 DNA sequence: TGCGCCAGCAGCCAAGCAGGGAGAGGAAACACCATATATTTT.

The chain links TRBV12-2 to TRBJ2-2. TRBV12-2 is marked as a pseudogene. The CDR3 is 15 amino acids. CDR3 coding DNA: TGTGCAAGTCGCCCCGGGACCTCGAACACCGGGGAGCTGTTTTTT. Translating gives CASRPGTSNTGELFF.

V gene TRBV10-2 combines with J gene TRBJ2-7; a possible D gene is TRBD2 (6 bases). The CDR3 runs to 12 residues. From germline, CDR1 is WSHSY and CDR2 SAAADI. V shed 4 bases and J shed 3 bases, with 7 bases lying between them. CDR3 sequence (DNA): TGCGCCAGCAGTGGACTAGGCTACGAGCAGTACTTC. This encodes CASSGLGYEQYF.

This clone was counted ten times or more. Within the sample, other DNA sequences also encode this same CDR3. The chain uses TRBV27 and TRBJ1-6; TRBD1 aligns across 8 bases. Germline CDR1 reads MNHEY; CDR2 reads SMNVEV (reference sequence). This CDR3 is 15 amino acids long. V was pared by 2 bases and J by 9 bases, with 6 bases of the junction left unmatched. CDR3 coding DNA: TGTGCCAGCAGTTTAGTTGGGACAGGCGGTTCACCCCTCCACTTT. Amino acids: CASSLVGTGGSPLHF.

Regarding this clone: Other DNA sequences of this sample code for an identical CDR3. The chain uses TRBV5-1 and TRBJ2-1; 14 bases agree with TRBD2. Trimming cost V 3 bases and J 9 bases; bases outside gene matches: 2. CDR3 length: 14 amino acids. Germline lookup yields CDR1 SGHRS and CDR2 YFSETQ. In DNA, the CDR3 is TGCGCCAGCAGCTCGGGACTAGCGGGGGTTGAGCAGTTCTTC. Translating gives CASSSGLAGVEQFF.

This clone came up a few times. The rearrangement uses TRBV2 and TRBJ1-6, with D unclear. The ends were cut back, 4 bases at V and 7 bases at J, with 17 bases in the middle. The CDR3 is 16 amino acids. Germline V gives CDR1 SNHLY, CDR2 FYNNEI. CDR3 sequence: CASSVTGPRGNSPLHF. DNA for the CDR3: TGTGCCAGCAGTGTGACTGGGCCGCGTGGCAATTCACCCCTCCACTTT.

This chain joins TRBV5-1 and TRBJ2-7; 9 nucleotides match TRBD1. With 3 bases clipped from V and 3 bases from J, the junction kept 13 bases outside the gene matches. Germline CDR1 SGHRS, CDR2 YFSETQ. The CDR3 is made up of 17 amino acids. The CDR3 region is CASSSGLRQGVNYEQYF. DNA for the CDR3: TGCGCCAGCAGCTCGGGACTCCGACAGGGGGTAAACTACGAGCAGTACTTC. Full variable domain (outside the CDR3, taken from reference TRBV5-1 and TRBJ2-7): KAGVTQTPRYLIKTRGQQVTLSCSPISGHRSVSWYQQTPGQGLQFLFEYFSETQRNKGNFPGRFSGRQFSNSRSEMNVSTLELGDSALYLCASSSGLRQGVNYEQYFGPGTRLTVT.

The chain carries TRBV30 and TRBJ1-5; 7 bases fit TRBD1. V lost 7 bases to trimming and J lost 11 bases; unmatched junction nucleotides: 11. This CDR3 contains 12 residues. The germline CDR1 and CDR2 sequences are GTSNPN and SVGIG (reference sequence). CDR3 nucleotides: TGTGCCTTCGGGGGGGCTCAGGGGGCCCAGCATTTT. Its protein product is CAFGGAQGAQHF.

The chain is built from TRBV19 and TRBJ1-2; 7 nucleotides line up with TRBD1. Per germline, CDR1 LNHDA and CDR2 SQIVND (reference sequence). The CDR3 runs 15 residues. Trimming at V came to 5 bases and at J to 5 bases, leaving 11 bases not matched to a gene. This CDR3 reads CASSWAPGQIYGYTF. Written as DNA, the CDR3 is TGTGCCAGTAGTTGGGCCCCGGGACAGATTTATGGCTACACCTTC.

The CDR3 region is CASSLPGRRGNEQFF. DNA of the CDR3: TGTGCCAGCAGTTTACCGGGAAGAAGGGGCAATGAGCAGTTCTTC. The gene calls are TRBV2 and TRBJ2-1, with D perhaps assigned TRBD1 or TRBD2 (5 bases each). This CDR3 contains 15 residues. The V and J ends lost 5 bases and 6 bases respectively, with 17 bases between them. Germline values: CDR1 SNHLY, CDR2 FYNNEI.

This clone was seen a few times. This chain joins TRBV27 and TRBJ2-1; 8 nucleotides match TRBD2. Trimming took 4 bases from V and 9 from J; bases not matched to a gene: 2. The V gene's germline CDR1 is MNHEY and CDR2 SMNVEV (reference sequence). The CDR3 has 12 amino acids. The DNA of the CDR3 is TGTGCCAGCAGTTCCCTAGCGGGTGAGCAGTTCTTC. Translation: CASSSLAGEQFF.

CDR3 coding DNA: TGTGCCAGCAGCCTCCTTCTGAGGGATTCCAACTATGGCTACACCTTC. Protein sequence: CASSLLLRDSNYGYTF. The chain carries TRBV7-8 and TRBJ1-2; D gene unclear. This CDR3 has 16 residues. CDR1 and CDR2 from the germline V gene are SGHVS and FQNEAQ. Trimming shortened V by 5 bases and J by 2 bases, and 18 bases separated the two germline ends.